This T cell receptor (beta chain) was identified during a study of shared clonotypes between healthy human individuals. Naive CD8 cells were CD45RO-negative, positively selected for CCR7, excluding terminally differentiated effector memory CD45RA+ cells. Using immunoSEQ multiplex PCR, the repertoire was profiled, and TCRdb retains in-frame clones only, with some absent. The sample includes approximately 1.9 million clones, approximately 92% of them seen just once. The CDR3 consists of 15 residues. Trimming shortened V by 5 bases and J by 2 bases, and 15 bases separated the two germline ends. CDR1 is MNHEY, CDR2 SMNVEV, per germline (reference sequence).

The chain links TRBV27 to TRBJ2-5, with D maybe TRBD1 (6 bases). The TCR was taken from a man between 18 and 35 years old in good health. Some clones in this sample may be carry-over from other donors' samples. Sequencing was carried out using naive CD8+ T cells from PBMCs. The CDR3 DNA is TGTGCCAGCAGTGACCAGACAGGCGATCAAGAGACCCAGTACTTC. It codes for CASSDQTGDQETQYF.